The present T cell receptor (beta chain) was sequenced within a study of vaccination and CD4 T cells after COVID-19. Study in general: Convalescent persons amounted to six males plus four females, two of whom were Hispanic. Median time from second vaccine dose to sampling was about 70 days (14 to 241). At a median about 95 days (range 35 to 161) after diagnosis, post-COVID samples were drawn.

Treatment described: roughly ten-day PBMC culture with coronavirus spike peptide pools or control peptides (ViraFEST assay). Antigen-specific T cells were expanded with peptide pools by ViraFEST, and TCRs were then sequenced. V was pared by 7 bases and J by 2 bases, with 17 bases between. The CDR3 runs to 15 residues. Germline CDR1 is LNHDA and CDR2 is SQIVND (reference sequence). In the case of this clonotype: The antigen remains undetermined.

The Oncomine TCR Beta short-read assay was applied to DNA of cultured CD4+ T cells. TCRdb used MiXCR to reprocess the PCR reads, holding one entry per CDR3 protein. Here the sample spans approximately 18,000 distinct CDR3 sequences, about four fifths being singletons. The material was CD4+ T cells from blood, cultured in vitro, obtained after SARS-CoV-2 vaccination. This TCR was sampled from a human donor who received a COVID-19 vaccine. The chain couples TRBV19 to TRBJ1-2; D perhaps matches TRBD1 (6 bases). CDR3 sequence: CASTFGTQGNYGYTF. CDR3 DNA sequence: TGTGCCAGTACATTCGGGACGCAGGGGAACTATGGCTACACCTTC.